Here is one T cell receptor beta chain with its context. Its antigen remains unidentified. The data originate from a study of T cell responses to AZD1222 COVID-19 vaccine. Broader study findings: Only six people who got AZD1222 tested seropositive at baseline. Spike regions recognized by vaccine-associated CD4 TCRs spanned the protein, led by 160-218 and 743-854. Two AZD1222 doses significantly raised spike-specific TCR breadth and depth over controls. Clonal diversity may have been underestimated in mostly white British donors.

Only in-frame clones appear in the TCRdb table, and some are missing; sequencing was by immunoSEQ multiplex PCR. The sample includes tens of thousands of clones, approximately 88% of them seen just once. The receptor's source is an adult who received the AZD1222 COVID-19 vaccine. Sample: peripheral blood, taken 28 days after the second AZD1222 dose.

The CDR3, as DNA: TGTGCCAGCAGCTTAGCCGACCTACGGCCCCAGTACTTC. Its translation: CASSLADLRPQYF. The chain joins TRBV7-2 to TRBJ2-5; D is unclear. This CDR3 region has 13 residues. Trimming stripped 0 bases from V and 9 bases from J, with 11 bases between. CDR1 is SGHTA and CDR2 is FQGNSA in the germline V gene. The full variable domain, completed using reference TRBV7-2 and TRBJ2-5, is GAGVSQSPSNKVTEKGKDVELRCDPISGHTALYWYRQSLGQGLEFLIYFQGNSAPDKSGLPSDRFSAERTGGSVSTLTIQRTQQEDSAVYLCASSLADLRPQYFGPGTRLLVL.